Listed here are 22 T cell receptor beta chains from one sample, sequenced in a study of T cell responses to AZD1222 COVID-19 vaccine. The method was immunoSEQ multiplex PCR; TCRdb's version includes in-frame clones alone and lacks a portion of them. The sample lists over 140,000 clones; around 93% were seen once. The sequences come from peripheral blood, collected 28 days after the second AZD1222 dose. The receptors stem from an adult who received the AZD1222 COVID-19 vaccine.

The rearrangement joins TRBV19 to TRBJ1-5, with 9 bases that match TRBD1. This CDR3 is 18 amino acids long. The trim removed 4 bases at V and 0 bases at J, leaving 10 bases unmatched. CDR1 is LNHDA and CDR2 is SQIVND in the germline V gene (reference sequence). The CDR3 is CASSTGTGNIYSNQPQHF. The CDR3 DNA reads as TGTGCCAGTAGTACCGGGACAGGGAACATTTATAGCAATCAGCCCCAGCATTTT.

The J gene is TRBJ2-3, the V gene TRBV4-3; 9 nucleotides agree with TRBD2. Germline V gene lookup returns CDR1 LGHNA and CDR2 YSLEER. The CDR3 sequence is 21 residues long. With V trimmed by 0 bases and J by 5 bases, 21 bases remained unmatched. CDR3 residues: CASSQDLASGKFGAHRDTQYF. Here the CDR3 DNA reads TGCGCCAGCAGCCAAGATTTGGCTAGCGGGAAATTTGGAGCACACAGAGATACGCAGTATTTT.

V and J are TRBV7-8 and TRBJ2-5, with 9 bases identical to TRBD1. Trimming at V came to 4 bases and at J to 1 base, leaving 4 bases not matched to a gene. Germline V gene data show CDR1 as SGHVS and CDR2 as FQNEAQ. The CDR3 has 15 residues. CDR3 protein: CASSSPDRGQETQYF. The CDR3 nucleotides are TGTGCCAGCAGCTCTCCGGACAGGGGCCAAGAGACCCAGTACTTC. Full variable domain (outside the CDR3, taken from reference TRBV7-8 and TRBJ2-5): GAGVSQSPRYKVAKRGQDVALRCDPISGHVSLFWYQQALGQGPEFLTYFQNEAQLDKSGLPSDRFFAERPEGSVSTLKIQRTQQEDSAVYLCASSSPDRGQETQYFGPGTRLLVL.

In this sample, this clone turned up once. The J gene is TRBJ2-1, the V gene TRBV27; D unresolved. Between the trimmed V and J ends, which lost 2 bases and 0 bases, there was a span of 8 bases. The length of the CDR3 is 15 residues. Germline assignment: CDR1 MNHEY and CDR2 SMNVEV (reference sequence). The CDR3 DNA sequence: TGTGCCAGCAGTTTACGGATATACTCCTACAATGAGCAGTTCTTC. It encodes CASSLRIYSYNEQFF.

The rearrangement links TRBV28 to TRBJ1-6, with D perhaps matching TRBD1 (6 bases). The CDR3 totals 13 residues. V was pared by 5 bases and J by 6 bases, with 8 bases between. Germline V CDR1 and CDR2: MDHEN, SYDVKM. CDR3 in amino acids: CASSVDSNSPLHF. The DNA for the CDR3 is TGTGCCAGCAGTGTGGACAGTAATTCACCCCTCCACTTT.

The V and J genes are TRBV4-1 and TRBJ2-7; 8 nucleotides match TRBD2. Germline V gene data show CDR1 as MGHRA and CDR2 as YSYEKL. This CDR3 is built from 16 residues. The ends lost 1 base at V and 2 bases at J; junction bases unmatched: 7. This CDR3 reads CASSQVSAGGPYEQYF. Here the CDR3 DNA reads TGCGCCAGCAGCCAAGTATCGGCGGGAGGTCCCTACGAGCAGTACTTC.

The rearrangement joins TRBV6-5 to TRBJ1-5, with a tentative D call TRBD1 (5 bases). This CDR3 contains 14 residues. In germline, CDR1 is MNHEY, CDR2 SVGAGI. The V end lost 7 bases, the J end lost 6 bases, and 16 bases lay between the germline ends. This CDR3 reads CASTPQAGGQPQHF. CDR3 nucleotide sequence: TGTGCCAGCACCCCCCAGGCGGGGGGTCAGCCCCAGCATTTT.

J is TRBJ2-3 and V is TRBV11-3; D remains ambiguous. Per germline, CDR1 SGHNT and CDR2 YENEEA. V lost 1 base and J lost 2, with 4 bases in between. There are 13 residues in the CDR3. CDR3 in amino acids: CASSLVYTDTQYF. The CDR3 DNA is TGTGCCAGCAGCTTAGTTTACACAGATACGCAGTATTTT.

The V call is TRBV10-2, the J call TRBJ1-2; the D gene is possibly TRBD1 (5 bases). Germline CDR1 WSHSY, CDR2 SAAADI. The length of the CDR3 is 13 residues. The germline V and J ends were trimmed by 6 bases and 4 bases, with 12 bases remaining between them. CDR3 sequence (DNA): TGCGCCAGCAGCGAAGTCGGGGCCTATGGCTACACCTTC. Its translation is CASSEVGAYGYTF.

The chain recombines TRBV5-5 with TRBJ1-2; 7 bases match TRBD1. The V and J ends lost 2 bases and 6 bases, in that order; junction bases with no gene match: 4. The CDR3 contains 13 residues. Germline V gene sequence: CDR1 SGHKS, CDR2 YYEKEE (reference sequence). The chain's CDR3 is CASSLARGDGYTF. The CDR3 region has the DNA TGTGCCAGCAGCTTAGCCAGGGGGGATGGCTACACCTTC.

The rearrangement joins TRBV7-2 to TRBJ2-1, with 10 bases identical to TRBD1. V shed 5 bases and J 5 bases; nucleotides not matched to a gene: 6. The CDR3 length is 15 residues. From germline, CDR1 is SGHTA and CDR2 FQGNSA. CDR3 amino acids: CASSQGQGRNNEQFF. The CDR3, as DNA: TGTGCCAGCAGCCAGGGACAGGGGAGGAACAATGAGCAGTTCTTC.

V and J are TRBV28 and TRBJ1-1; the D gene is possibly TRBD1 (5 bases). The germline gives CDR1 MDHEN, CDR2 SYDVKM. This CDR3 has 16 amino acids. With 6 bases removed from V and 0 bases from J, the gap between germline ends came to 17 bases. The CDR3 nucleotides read TGTGCCAGCAGCCCCCTGGGGGGGAACATGAACACTGAAGCTTTCTTT. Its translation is CASSPLGGNMNTEAFF.

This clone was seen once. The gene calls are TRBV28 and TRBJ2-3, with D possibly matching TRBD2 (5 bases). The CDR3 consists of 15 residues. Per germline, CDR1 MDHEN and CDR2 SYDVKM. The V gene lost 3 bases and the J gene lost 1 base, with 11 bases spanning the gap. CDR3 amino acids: CASSFVGVRTDTQYF. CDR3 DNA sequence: TGTGCCAGCAGTTTTGTCGGGGTTCGCACAGATACGCAGTATTTT.

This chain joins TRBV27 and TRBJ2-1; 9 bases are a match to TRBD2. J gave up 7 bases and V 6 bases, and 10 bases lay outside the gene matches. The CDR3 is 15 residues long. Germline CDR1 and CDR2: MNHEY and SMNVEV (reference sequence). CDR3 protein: CASSYSGSLENEQFF. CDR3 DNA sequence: TGTGCCAGCAGCTATAGCGGGAGCCTTGAGAATGAGCAGTTCTTC.

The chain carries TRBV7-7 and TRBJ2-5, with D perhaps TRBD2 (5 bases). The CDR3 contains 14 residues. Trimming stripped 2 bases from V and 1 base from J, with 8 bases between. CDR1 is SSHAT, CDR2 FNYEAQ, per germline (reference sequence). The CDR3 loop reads CASSLSSGQETQYF. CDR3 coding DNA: TGTGCCAGCAGCTTATCGAGCGGCCAAGAGACCCAGTACTTC.

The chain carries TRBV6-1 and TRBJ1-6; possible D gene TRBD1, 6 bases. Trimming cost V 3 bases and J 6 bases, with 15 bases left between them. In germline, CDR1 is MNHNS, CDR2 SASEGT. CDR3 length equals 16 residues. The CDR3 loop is CASSDKSGQFNSPLHF. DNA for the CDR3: TGTGCCAGCAGTGATAAATCGGGACAATTTAATTCACCCCTCCACTTT.

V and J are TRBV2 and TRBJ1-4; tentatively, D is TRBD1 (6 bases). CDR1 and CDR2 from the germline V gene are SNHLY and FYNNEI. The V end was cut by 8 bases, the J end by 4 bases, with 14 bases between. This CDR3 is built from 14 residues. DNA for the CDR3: TGTGCCAGCCGGGAGGGGGTCTATAATGAAAAACTGTTTTTT. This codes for CASREGVYNEKLFF.

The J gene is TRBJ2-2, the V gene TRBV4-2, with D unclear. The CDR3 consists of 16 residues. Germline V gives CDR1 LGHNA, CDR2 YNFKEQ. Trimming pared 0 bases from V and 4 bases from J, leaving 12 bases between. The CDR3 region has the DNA TGTGCCAGCAGCCAAGATCCGAGTCGCGGCACCGGGGAGCTGTTTTTT. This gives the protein CASSQDPSRGTGELFF.

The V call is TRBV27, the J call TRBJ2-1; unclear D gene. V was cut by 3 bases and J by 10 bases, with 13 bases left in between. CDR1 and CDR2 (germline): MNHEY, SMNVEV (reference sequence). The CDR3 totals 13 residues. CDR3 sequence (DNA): TGTGCCAGCAGTTTGAGCAGCTTGGTGGAGCAGTTCTTC. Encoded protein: CASSLSSLVEQFF.

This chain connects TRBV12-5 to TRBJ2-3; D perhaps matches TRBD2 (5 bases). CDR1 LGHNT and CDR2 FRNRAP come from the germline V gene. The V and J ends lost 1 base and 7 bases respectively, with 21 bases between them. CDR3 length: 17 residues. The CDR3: CASGLAVFVGETNTQYF. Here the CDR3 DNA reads TGTGCTAGTGGTTTGGCGGTCTTCGTGGGAGAGACGAATACGCAGTATTTT.

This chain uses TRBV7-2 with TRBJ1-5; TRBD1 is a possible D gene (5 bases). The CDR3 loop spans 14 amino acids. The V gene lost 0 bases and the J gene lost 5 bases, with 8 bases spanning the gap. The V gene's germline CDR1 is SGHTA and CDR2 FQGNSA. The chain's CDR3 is CASSLAGGDQPQHF. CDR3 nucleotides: TGTGCCAGCAGCTTAGCGGGGGGGGATCAGCCCCAGCATTTT.

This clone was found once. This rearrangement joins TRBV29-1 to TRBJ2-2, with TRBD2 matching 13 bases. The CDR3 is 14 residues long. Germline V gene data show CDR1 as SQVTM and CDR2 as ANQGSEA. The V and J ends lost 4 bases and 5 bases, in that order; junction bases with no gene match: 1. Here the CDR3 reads CSVATSGGTGELFF. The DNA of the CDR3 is TGCAGCGTTGCGACTAGCGGGGGGACCGGGGAGCTGTTTTTT.